These 5 T cell receptor beta chains came from one sample sequenced in a study of response to subunit inactivated influenza vaccine. TCRdb re-called the RT-PCR reads through MiXCR, storing one row per CDR3 protein. The table shows 500,000 to 550,000 distinct CDR3 sequences, with around 7.7% occurring only once. Sample: PBMCs from blood, taken around 25 months after vaccination. The receptors come from a man in his fifties or sixties who received an inactivated influenza vaccine.

The V gene is TRBV12-3 or TRBV12-4, the J gene TRBJ1-1; no clear D. The CDR3 consists of 13 residues. The V and J ends lost 8 bases and 4 bases respectively, with 14 bases between them. For the CDR3, the DNA is TGTGCCAGCTCAAGGGTGGGCTTCACTGAAGCTTTCTTT. Amino acid sequence: CASSRVGFTEAFF.

The table lists this clonotype with a few counts. This chain joins TRBV11-2 and TRBJ1-6, with TRBD1 identical over 7 bases. CDR1 and CDR2 from the germline V gene are SGHAT and FQNNGV. J was trimmed by 0 bases and V by 3 bases; bases with no gene match: 8. The CDR3 is 18 residues long. The CDR3 loop reads CASSFGTALVSYNSPLHF. CDR3 in DNA: TGTGCCAGCAGCTTCGGGACAGCACTTGTCTCCTATAATTCACCCCTCCACTTT.

This clonotype was found once. A much more abundant neighbour one base away suggests this may be a read error. The conserved phenylalanine or tryptophan normally closing the CDR3 is absent here, so this likely arose from a read error. The rearrangement links TRBV7-9 to TRBJ2-1, with D perhaps matching TRBD2 (5 bases). The ends were cut back, 4 bases at V and 5 bases at J, with 12 bases in the middle. CDR1 SEHNR and CDR2 FQNEAQ come from the germline V gene (reference sequence). This CDR3 comprises 14 residues. The CDR3 nucleotides are TGTGCCAGCAGCTGGCTTCGGGGTGACAATGAGCAGTTCTCC. Its translation: CASSWLRGDNEQFS.

There are a few counts of this clonotype. The chain has TRBV5-1 and TRBJ1-6; D is perhaps TRBD1 (5 bases). The CDR3 totals 14 residues. The V end lost 4 bases, the J end lost 6 bases, and 11 bases lay between the germline ends. Germline CDR1 and CDR2: SGHRS and YFSETQ. The CDR3: CASSQGRINSPLHF. In DNA form, the CDR3 reads TGCGCCAGCAGCCAGGGACGGATTAATTCACCCCTCCACTTT.

This clonotype has more than one count but fewer than ten. The rearrangement links TRBV15 to TRBJ1-4, with D perhaps matching TRBD1 (5 bases). The CDR3 length is 14 residues. Between the trimmed V and J ends, which lost 4 bases and 11 bases, there was a span of 17 bases. Germline V CDR1 and CDR2: LNHNV, YYDKDF (reference sequence). This CDR3 reads CATSMGQGGEKLFF. The DNA of the CDR3 is TGTGCCACCAGCATGGGGCAGGGTGGGGAGAAACTGTTTTTT.